This TCR beta chain originates from a study of immune evolution from preneoplasia to lung adenocarcinoma (dated by TCRdb to the early 2020s). About the investigation overall: No AAH lesions showed HLA loss of heterozygosity, compared with 5.5% to 8% of AIS, 15% of MIA and under 35% of ADC lesions. It was reported in the study that 90 to 120 samples were used for TCR sequencing. A total of around 50 patients with pulmonary nodules who underwent surgical resection were included in the overall cohort. POLYSOLVER was used to infer Class I HLA alleles from exome data, and LOHHLA was used to detect allele-specific HLA loss. A total of around 52 patients contributed TCR sequencing data. The study profiled immune contexture across lung adenocarcinoma precursors and invasive adenocarcinoma using immune gene expression, TCR sequencing and multiplex immunofluorescence. Sample size was based on specimen availability rather than a prior power calculation. The immune data were combined with whole exome sequencing and methylation data from the same cohort of nodules. Resected precursor lesions (AAH, AIS, MIA) and invasive adenocarcinomas were compared against paired morphologically normal lung tissue.

The immunoSEQ hsTCRbeta Kit was used to sequence TCR beta CDR3 regions from DNA. Per the authors' processing: TCR sequencing data were analysed with the ImmunoSEQ Analyzer. T cell clonality was defined as 1 minus Pielou's evenness, as computed on productive rearrangements. To measure T cell diversity, the inverse Simpson index was applied to productive templates. T cell density was TCR beta template counts normalized to usable DNA, estimated by amplifying and sequencing housekeeping genes. Two-sided Kruskal-Wallis tests were used to compare TCR metrics between histologic stages. TCRdb holds this immuneACCESS table with in-frame rearrangements only. Some clones are missing; in checked studies, unresolved V genes explain under half, and the rest has no known cause. The D gene and trimming were derived from the DNA, and the V and J assignments and clone size from that table. Present in this sample are 6,300 or so clones, about four fifths of which were seen just once. The ten largest clones represent 7.6% of the sample.

V is clipped by 1 base and J by 7 bases, and the sequence between their germline boundaries is 17 bases long. Counted from cysteine to phenylalanine, this CDR3 has 16 amino acids. The retained sequence is limited to the CDR3, 48 bases, with the frame set at the first base. CDR1 and CDR2, looked up from the germline V gene, are SNHLY and FYNNEI. The patients had resection in Japan or China between about 2014 and 2018. Two lung cancer pathologists independently confirmed the histologic diagnosis of each case on H&E slides. Macro-dissection after pathologic assessment enriched premalignant or tumor cells for nucleic acid extraction. The AllPrep DNA/RNA FFPE Kit was used to isolate DNA from FFPE tissue. Study-wide conclusions, independent of this receptor: The highest T cell clonality was observed in KRAS-mutant nodules compared with EGFR-mutant or double wild-type lesions. Clonality was highest in normal lung, while later-stage lesions appeared to show lower clonality but higher T cell density and diversity. All patients were from Japan and China, so applicability to Western populations was uncertain. Normal lung had the highest top T cell clone frequencies, and these frequencies appeared to fall progressively from AAH through AIS, MIA and invasive adenocarcinoma. The findings were based on association rather than direct causation, and larger cohorts with long-term follow-up and longitudinal biopsies were deemed needed.

Notes on this clone: It lacks a known antigen. Qualities for individual bases were not recorded, and no much larger clone is one base off.

The sequence links TRBV2 to TRBJ2-4; the D segment could be TRBD1, given 5 matching bases. Sample: FFPE lung adenocarcinoma in situ tissue. This specimen's cell subset or site label, per the study, means: preinvasive adenocarcinoma in situ (AIS). This TCR derives from a donor aged 70 or over with lung adenocarcinoma. Here is the DNA: TGTGCCAGCAGTGAAGGGGGATTCAGGGTCGGCAACATTCAGTACTTC. The encoded protein is CASSEGGFRVGNIQYF.